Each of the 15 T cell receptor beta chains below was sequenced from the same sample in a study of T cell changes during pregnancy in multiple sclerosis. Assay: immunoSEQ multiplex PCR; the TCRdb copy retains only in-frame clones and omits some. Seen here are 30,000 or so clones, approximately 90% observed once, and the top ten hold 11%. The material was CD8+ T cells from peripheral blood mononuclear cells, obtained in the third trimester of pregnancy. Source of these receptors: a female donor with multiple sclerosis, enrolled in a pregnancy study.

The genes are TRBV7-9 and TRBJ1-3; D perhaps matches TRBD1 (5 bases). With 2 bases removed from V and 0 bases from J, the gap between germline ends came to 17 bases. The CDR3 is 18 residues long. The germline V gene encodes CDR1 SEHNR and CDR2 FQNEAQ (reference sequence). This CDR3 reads CASSLMGGRGSSGNTIYF. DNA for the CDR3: TGTGCCAGCAGCTTAATGGGGGGACGGGGGAGCTCTGGAAACACCATATATTTT.

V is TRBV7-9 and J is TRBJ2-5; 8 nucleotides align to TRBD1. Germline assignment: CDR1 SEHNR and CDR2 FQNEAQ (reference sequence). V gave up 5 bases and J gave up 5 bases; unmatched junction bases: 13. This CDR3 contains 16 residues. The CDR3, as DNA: TGTGCCAGCAGCCCCCCGGACAGGGATAACAAGGAGACCCAGTACTTC. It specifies CASSPPDRDNKETQYF.

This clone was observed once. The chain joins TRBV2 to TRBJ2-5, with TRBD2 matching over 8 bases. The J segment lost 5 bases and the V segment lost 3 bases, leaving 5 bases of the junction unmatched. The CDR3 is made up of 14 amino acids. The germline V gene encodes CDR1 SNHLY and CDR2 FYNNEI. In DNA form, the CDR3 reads TGTGCCAGCAGTGAGTCGGGGGGGGCTGAGACCCAGTACTTC. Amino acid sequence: CASSESGGAETQYF.

The CDR3 nucleotides are TGTGCCAGCAGTGTCCGGGACAGAATTTATAGCAATCAGCCCCAGCATTTT. Translation: CASSVRDRIYSNQPQHF. This rearrangement joins TRBV28 to TRBJ1-5; 7 bases are shared with TRBD1. This CDR3 has 17 amino acids. Germline V gives CDR1 MDHEN, CDR2 SYDVKM. J lost 0 bases, V lost 5 bases, and 10 bases had no gene match.

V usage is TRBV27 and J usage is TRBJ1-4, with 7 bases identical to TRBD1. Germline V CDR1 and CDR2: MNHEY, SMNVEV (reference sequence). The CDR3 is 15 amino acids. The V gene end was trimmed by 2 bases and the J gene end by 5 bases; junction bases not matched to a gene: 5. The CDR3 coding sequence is TGTGCCAGCAGTTTAAGGGGGCGGACAAATGAAAAACTGTTTTTT. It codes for CASSLRGRTNEKLFF.

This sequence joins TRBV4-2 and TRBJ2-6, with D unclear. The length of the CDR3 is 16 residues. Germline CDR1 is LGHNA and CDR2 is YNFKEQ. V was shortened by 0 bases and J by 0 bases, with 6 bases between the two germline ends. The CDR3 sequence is CASSQESHSGANVLTF. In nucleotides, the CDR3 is TGTGCCAGCAGCCAAGAGAGCCACTCTGGGGCCAACGTCCTGACTTTC.

CDR3 sequence reads: CASSQEGIGVGSTEQYF. CDR3 coding DNA: TGCGCCAGCAGCCAAGAAGGAATCGGGGTCGGGTCTACCGAGCAGTACTTC. The chain couples TRBV4-1 to TRBJ2-7; possibly TRBD2 for D (5 bases). Germline values: CDR1 MGHRA, CDR2 YSYEKL. The CDR3 has 17 amino acids. V was pared by 0 bases and J by 6 bases, with 21 bases between.

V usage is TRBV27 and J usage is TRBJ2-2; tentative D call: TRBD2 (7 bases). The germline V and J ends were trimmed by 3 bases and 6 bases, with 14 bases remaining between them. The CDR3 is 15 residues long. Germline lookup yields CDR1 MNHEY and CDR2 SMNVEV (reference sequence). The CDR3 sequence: CASSFPGGAAGELFF. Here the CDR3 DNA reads TGTGCCAGCAGTTTCCCGGGGGGCGCCGCCGGGGAGCTGTTTTTT.

In nucleotides, the CDR3 is TGTGCCAGCAGTATTGGGACTAGCGGGTTCGAGCAGTACTTC. Translating it yields CASSIGTSGFEQYF. This chain uses TRBV28 with TRBJ2-7; TRBD2 matches 12 bases. The CDR3 is 14 residues long. V trimming: 5 bases; J trimming: 6 bases; junction bases outside the gene matches: 5. CDR1 is MDHEN and CDR2 is SYDVKM in the germline V gene.

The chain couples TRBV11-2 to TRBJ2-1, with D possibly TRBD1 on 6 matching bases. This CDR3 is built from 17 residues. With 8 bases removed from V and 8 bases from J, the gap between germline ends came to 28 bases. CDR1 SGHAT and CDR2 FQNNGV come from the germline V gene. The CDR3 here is CASRRTNGDVGAHEQFF. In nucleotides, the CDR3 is TGTGCCAGCCGCCGGACGAACGGGGATGTGGGGGCCCATGAGCAGTTCTTC. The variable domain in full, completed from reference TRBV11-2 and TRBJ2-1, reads EAGVAQSPRYKIIEKRQSVAFWCNPISGHATLYWYQQILGQGPKLLIQFQNNGVVDDSQLPKDRFSAERLKGVDSTLKIQPAKLEDSAVYLCASRRTNGDVGAHEQFFGPGTRLTVL.

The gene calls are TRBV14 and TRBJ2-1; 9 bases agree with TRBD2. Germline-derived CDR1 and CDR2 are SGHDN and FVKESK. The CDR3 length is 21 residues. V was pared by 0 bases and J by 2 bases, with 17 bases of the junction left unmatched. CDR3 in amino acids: CASSQDLPVMREGSTYNEQFF. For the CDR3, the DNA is TGTGCCAGCAGCCAAGACCTCCCGGTTATGCGGGAGGGCTCCACCTACAATGAGCAGTTCTTC. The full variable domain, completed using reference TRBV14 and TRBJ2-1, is EAGVTQFPSHSVIEKGQTVTLRCDPISGHDNLYWYRRVMGKEIKFLLHFVKESKQDESGMPNNRFLAERTGGTYSTLKVQPAELEDSGVYFCASSQDLPVMREGSTYNEQFFGPGTRLTVL.

CDR3 sequence: CASTRGHPRDEKLFF. As DNA, the CDR3 is TGTGCCAGCACACGGGGACATCCGCGGGATGAAAAACTGTTTTTT. The chain joins TRBV27 to TRBJ1-4; perhaps TRBD1 as D (6 bases). V was trimmed by 7 bases and J by 6 bases, leaving 18 bases between them. Germline V gene data show CDR1 as MNHEY and CDR2 as SMNVEV (reference sequence). The CDR3 length is 15 residues. The full variable domain, with the rest looked up from reference TRBV27 and TRBJ1-4, is EAQVTQNPRYLITVTGKKLTVTCSQNMNHEYMSWYRQDPGLGLRQIYYSMNVEVTDKGDVPEGYKVSRKEKRNFPLILESPSPNQTSLYFCASTRGHPRDEKLFFGSGTQLSVL.

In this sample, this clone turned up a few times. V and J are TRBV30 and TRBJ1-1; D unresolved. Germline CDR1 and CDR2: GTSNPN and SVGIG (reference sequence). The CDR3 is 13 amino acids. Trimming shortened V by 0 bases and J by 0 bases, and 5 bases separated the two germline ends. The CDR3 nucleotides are TGTGCCTGGAGTGTACTTATGAACACTGAAGCTTTCTTT. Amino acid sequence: CAWSVLMNTEAFF.

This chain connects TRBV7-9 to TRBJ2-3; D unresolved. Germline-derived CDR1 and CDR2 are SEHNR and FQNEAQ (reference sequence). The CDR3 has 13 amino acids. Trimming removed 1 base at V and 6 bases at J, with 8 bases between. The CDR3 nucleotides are TGTGCCAGCAGCTTAGGAGTTGAGGATACGCAGTATTTT. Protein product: CASSLGVEDTQYF.

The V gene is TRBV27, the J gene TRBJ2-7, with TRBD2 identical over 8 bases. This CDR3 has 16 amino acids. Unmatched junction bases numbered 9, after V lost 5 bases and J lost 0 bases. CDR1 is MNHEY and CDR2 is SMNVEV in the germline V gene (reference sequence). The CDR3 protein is CASSGPSGSSSYEQYF. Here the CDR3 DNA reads TGTGCCAGCAGTGGCCCTAGCGGGTCAAGCTCCTACGAGCAGTACTTC.